The 23 T cell receptor beta chains listed next were all sequenced from one sample in a study of vaccination and CD4 T cells after COVID-19. Treatment specified: roughly ten-day PBMC culture with coronavirus spike peptide pools or control peptides (ViraFEST assay). The study sequenced cultured CD4+ T cell DNA using the Oncomine TCR Beta short-read assay. TCRdb re-derived calls from the PCR reads in MiXCR, one entry per CDR3 protein. This table holds more than 9,000 distinct CDR3 sequences, approximately 60% found once. No antigen is known for these receptors. Material for sequencing was CD4+ T cells from blood, cultured in vitro. The receptor source for this set is a human donor who had recovered from COVID-19.

V gene TRBV4-1 combines with J gene TRBJ1-2; D possibly corresponds to TRBD1 (6 bases). CDR1 is MGHRA, CDR2 YSYEKL, per germline. Trimming took 0 bases from V and 7 from J, leaving 15 bases between them. The CDR3 totals 15 residues. The CDR3 sequence: CASSQDVRDKGGYTF. In DNA form, the CDR3 reads TGCGCCAGCAGCCAAGATGTGCGGGACAAGGGTGGCTACACCTTC.

The chain links TRBV28 to TRBJ1-5, with D maybe TRBD1 (5 bases). The CDR3 has 16 amino acids. The germline V gene has CDR1 MDHEN and CDR2 SYDVKM. The ends were cut back, 6 bases at V and 1 base at J, with 16 bases in the middle. Written as DNA, the CDR3 is TGTGCCAGCAGGAACCACAGGTCGGGGAGCAATCAGCCCCAGCATTTT. This gives the protein CASRNHRSGSNQPQHF.

V and J are TRBV11-2 and TRBJ2-4; D gene unclear. This CDR3 is built from 15 residues. The V gene lost 4 bases and the J gene lost 1 base, with 11 bases spanning the gap. Germline V CDR1 and CDR2: SGHAT, FQNNGV. The CDR3 coding sequence is TGTGCCAGCAGCTCCCCGACACACGCCAAAAACATTCAGTACTTC. Amino acids: CASSSPTHAKNIQYF. Complete variable domain (other parts from reference TRBV11-2 and TRBJ2-4): EAGVAQSPRYKIIEKRQSVAFWCNPISGHATLYWYQQILGQGPKLLIQFQNNGVVDDSQLPKDRFSAERLKGVDSTLKIQPAKLEDSAVYLCASSSPTHAKNIQYFGAGTRLSVL.

The gene calls are TRBV2 and TRBJ1-5, with 8 bases matching TRBD1. This CDR3 contains 14 residues. Per germline, CDR1 SNHLY and CDR2 FYNNEI. The trim removed 5 bases at V and 5 bases at J, leaving 5 bases unmatched. CDR3 in DNA: TGTGCCAGCAGTTACCAGGGGGCCTATCAGCCCCAGCATTTT. Amino acid sequence: CASSYQGAYQPQHF.

This clonotype was recorded a few times. CDR3 in amino acids: CASSSGEVETQYF. In DNA, the CDR3 is TGTGCCAGCAGTAGCGGGGAAGTGGAGACCCAGTACTTC. The J gene is TRBJ2-5, the V gene TRBV6-2 or TRBV6-3; 7 bases are a match to TRBD2. This CDR3 has 13 amino acids. The junction had 5 bases not matched to a gene; V was cut back by 5 bases and J by 5 bases. Germline loops: CDR1 MNHEY, CDR2 SVGEGT.

The chain is built from TRBV11-1 and TRBJ2-2; TRBD2 agrees at 7 bases. Unmatched junction bases numbered 9, after V lost 6 bases and J lost 5 bases. CDR3 size: 15 residues. CDR1 is SGHAT and CDR2 is FQDESV in the germline V gene (reference sequence). The CDR3 protein is CASSPRGGFTGELFF. CDR3 sequence (DNA): TGTGCCAGCAGTCCACGCGGGGGTTTTACCGGGGAGCTGTTTTTT.

The chain joins TRBV6-2 or TRBV6-3 to TRBJ1-1; D perhaps matches TRBD1 (5 bases). This CDR3 contains 13 residues. Germline V gene data show CDR1 as MNHEY and CDR2 as SVGEGT. V dropped 5 bases and J dropped 1 base, with 8 bases sitting between them. The CDR3 DNA is TGTGCCAGCAGTGAGACAGAGAACACTGAAGCTTTCTTT. Protein sequence: CASSETENTEAFF.

The chain employs TRBV2 and TRBJ2-1, with D perhaps given as TRBD1 or TRBD2 (5 bases each). The germline V and J ends were trimmed by 7 bases and 8 bases, with 18 bases remaining between them. Germline values: CDR1 SNHLY, CDR2 FYNNEI. This CDR3 is built from 14 residues. CDR3 loop: CASIEGSRVHEQFF. The CDR3 bases are TGTGCCAGCATCGAGGGTAGCAGGGTCCATGAGCAGTTCTTC.

The chain has TRBV7-9 and TRBJ1-2; D is perhaps TRBD1 (5 bases). The germline CDR1 and CDR2 sequences are SEHNR and FQNEAQ (reference sequence). V lost 6 bases to trimming and J lost 8 bases, with 13 bases between them. CDR3 length: 12 residues. CDR3 in DNA: TGTGCCAGCAGTCCCGGGGCGCGCGGCTACACCTTC. It is translated as CASSPGARGYTF.

The rearrangement links TRBV21-1 to TRBJ2-7; the table's TRBD2 call for D was not verified on the DNA. TRBV21-1 corresponds to a pseudogene. CDR3 size: 18 residues. CDR3 region: CASSRRGLAGGPPYEQYF. CDR3 DNA: TGTGCCAGCAGCAGGCGGGGGCTAGCGGGGGGTCCCCCCTACGAGCAGTACTTC.

The chain employs TRBV7-2 and TRBJ1-1, with D hard to call. V was cut by 3 bases and J by 4 bases, with 6 bases left in between. CDR3 length equals 12 residues. Germline V gene sequence: CDR1 SGHTA, CDR2 FQGNSA. This CDR3 reads CASSFKGTEAFF. The CDR3 nucleotides are TGTGCCAGCAGCTTTAAAGGCACTGAAGCTTTCTTT.

V gene TRBV6-4 combines with J gene TRBJ1-1, with TRBD1 identical over 8 bases. CDR3 size: 12 residues. V shed 11 bases, J shed 4 bases, and the junction held 6 bases outside the gene matches. Germline CDR1 and CDR2: MRHNA and SNTAGT. Here the CDR3 reads CAGQGSTTEAFF. As DNA, the CDR3 is TGTGCCGGACAGGGTTCGACCACTGAAGCTTTCTTT.

J is TRBJ1-3 and V is TRBV7-2, with a weak D call TRBD1 (5 bases). Trimming shortened V by 4 bases and J by 0 bases, and 10 bases separated the two germline ends. Germline V gives CDR1 SGHTA, CDR2 FQGNSA. The CDR3 length is 15 residues. In DNA, the CDR3 is TGTGCCAGCAGCTCACTTACAGGCTCTGGAAACACCATATATTTT. Translation gives CASSSLTGSGNTIYF. The complete variable domain, with remaining parts taken from reference TRBV7-2 and TRBJ1-3, reads GAGVSQSPSNKVTEKGKDVELRCDPISGHTALYWYRQSLGQGLEFLIYFQGNSAPDKSGLPSDRFSAERTGGSVSTLTIQRTQQEDSAVYLCASSSLTGSGNTIYFGEGSWLTVV.

The genes are TRBV27 and TRBJ1-2, with D uncertain. The germline V gene has CDR1 MNHEY and CDR2 SMNVEV (reference sequence). Trimming stripped 0 bases from V and 6 bases from J, with 14 bases between. The CDR3 spans 15 residues. The CDR3 loop is CASSLSTGKGNGYTF. As DNA, the CDR3 is TGTGCCAGCAGTTTATCGACCGGCAAAGGAAATGGCTACACCTTC.

This clonotype showed up just a few times. This chain links TRBV7-2 with TRBJ1-1; D gene ambiguous. Per the germline V gene, CDR1 is SGHTA and CDR2 is FQGNSA. The CDR3 totals 14 residues. Trimming pared 5 bases from V and 6 bases from J, leaving 16 bases between. Written as DNA, the CDR3 is TGTGCCAGCAGCCCGGCCGCCCGACAACCTGAAGCTTTCTTT. Its protein product is CASSPAARQPEAFF.

The genes are TRBV7-2 and TRBJ1-2, with D perhaps matching TRBD1 (6 bases). V was shortened by 5 bases and J by 9 bases, with 22 bases between the two germline ends. The CDR3 has 15 amino acids. Germline V gene lookup returns CDR1 SGHTA and CDR2 FQGNSA. The CDR3 is CASSLLGQRPESYTF. Here the CDR3 DNA reads TGTGCCAGCAGCCTCTTAGGACAGAGACCGGAAAGCTACACCTTC. Filled out from reference TRBV7-2 and TRBJ1-2, the complete variable domain reads GAGVSQSPSNKVTEKGKDVELRCDPISGHTALYWYRQSLGQGLEFLIYFQGNSAPDKSGLPSDRFSAERTGGSVSTLTIQRTQQEDSAVYLCASSLLGQRPESYTFGSGTRLTVV.

This clonotype was counted only a few times. This chain links TRBV24-1 with TRBJ2-5, with 9 bases lining up with TRBD1. Germline lookup yields CDR1 KGHDR and CDR2 SFDVKD. With V trimmed by 4 bases and J by 3 bases, 5 bases remained unmatched. This CDR3 has 15 amino acids. CDR3: CATSDLRTGEETQYF. In DNA form, the CDR3 reads TGTGCCACCAGTGACCTTAGGACAGGGGAAGAGACCCAGTACTTC.

This clonotype came up a few times. This chain joins TRBV6-1 and TRBJ1-2; D might be TRBD1 (5 bases). CDR3 length: 15 residues. Looked up from germline, CDR1 is MNHNS and CDR2 is SASEGT. Between the trimmed V and J ends, which lost 6 bases and 6 bases, there was a span of 20 bases. As DNA, the CDR3 is TGTGCCAGCAGCCGCGCAGGCGGGGGGAAAGATGGCTACACCTTC. Translation gives CASSRAGGGKDGYTF.

The J gene is TRBJ2-1, the V gene TRBV19, with D tentatively TRBD1 or TRBD2 (5 bases each). V shed 4 bases and J shed 0 bases, with 10 bases lying between them. The CDR3 has 15 amino acids. The germline V gene has CDR1 LNHDA and CDR2 SQIVND (reference sequence). CDR3 coding DNA: TGTGCCAGTAGTAGGGACCCTAGCTCCTACAATGAGCAGTTCTTC. As protein: CASSRDPSSYNEQFF.

The chain couples TRBV7-2 to TRBJ1-1; 8 positions agree with TRBD1. V lost 1 base, J lost 4 bases, and 5 bases stayed unmatched. The CDR3 extends over 15 amino acids. Germline V gene data show CDR1 as SGHTA and CDR2 as FQGNSA. CDR3 sequence: CASSLGPGGITEAFF. CDR3 nucleotides: TGTGCCAGCAGCTTAGGCCCAGGGGGCATCACTGAAGCTTTCTTT.

This clonotype was seen a few times. The chain couples TRBV30 to TRBJ1-2; D unresolved. This CDR3 has 11 residues. Per germline, CDR1 GTSNPN and CDR2 SVGIG (reference sequence). The V end lost 1 base, the J end lost 7 bases, and 7 bases lay between the germline ends. This CDR3 reads CAWSEGSGYTF. As DNA, the CDR3 is TGTGCCTGGAGTGAAGGCAGTGGCTACACCTTC.

The rearrangement links TRBV28 to TRBJ1-6; D gene ambiguous. The CDR3 extends over 11 amino acids. CDR1 is MDHEN and CDR2 is SYDVKM in the germline V gene. Trimming stripped 4 bases from V and 7 bases from J, with 2 bases between. The CDR3 region is CASSSNSPLHF. In DNA, the CDR3 is TGTGCCAGCAGTTCCAATTCACCCCTCCACTTT.

This clonotype was observed once. The genes are TRBV19 and TRBJ1-4; D call uncertain. The CDR3 has 14 amino acids. Germline assignment: CDR1 LNHDA and CDR2 SQIVND (reference sequence). Trimming pared 7 bases from V and 7 bases from J, leaving 16 bases between. In nucleotides, the CDR3 is TGTGCCAGTACTCCGCGGGGAGGGAGTGAAAAACTGTTTTTT. It is translated as CASTPRGGSEKLFF.